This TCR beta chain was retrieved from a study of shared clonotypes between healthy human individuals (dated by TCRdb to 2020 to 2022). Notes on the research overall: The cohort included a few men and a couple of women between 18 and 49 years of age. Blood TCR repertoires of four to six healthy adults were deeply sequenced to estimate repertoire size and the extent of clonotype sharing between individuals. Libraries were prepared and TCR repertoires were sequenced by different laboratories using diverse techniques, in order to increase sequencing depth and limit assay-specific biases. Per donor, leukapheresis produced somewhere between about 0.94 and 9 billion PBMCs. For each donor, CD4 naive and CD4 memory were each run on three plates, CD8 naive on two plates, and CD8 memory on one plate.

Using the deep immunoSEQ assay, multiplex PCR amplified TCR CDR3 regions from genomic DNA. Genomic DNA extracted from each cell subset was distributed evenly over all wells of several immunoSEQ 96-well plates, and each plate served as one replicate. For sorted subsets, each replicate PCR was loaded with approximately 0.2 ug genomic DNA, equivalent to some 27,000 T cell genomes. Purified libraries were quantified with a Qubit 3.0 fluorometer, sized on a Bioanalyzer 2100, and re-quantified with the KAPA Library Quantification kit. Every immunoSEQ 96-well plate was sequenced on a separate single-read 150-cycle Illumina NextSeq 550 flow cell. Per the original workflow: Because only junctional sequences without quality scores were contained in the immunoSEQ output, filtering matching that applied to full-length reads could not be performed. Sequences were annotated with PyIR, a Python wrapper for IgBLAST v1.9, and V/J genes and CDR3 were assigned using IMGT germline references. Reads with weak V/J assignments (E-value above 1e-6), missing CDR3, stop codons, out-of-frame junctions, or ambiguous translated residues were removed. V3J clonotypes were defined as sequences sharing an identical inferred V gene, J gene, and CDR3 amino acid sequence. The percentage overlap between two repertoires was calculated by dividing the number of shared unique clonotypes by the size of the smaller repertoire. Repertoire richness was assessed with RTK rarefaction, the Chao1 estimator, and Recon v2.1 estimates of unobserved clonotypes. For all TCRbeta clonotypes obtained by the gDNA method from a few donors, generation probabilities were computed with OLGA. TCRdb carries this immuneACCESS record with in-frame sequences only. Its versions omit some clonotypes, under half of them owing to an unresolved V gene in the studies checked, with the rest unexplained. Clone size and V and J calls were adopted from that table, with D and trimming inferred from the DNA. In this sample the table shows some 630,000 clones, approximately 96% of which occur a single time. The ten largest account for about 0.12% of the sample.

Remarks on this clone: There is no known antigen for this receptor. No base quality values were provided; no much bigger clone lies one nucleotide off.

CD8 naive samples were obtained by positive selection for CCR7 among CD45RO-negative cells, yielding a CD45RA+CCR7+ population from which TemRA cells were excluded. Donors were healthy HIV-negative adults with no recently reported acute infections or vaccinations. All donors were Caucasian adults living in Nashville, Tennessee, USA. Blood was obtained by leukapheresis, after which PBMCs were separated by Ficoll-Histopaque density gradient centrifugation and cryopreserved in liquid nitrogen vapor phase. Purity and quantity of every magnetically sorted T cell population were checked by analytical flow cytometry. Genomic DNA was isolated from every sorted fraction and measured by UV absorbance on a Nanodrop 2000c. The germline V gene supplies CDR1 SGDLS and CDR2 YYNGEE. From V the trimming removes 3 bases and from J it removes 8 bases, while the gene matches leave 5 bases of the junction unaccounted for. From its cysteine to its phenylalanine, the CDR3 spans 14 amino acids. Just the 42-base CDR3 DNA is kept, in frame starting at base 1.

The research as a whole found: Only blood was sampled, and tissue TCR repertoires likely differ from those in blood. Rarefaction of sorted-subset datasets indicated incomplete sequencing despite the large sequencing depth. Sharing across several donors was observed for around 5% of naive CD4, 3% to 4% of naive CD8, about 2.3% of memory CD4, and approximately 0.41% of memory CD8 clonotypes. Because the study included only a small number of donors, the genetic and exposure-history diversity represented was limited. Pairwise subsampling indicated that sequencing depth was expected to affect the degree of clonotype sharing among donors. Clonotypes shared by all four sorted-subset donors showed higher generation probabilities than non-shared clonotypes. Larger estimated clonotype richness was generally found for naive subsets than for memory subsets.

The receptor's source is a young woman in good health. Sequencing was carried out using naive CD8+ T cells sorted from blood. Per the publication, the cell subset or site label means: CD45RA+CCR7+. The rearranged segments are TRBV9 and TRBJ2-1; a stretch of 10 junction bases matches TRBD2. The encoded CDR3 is CASSASGRIDEQFF. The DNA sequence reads TGTGCCAGCAGCGCTAGCGGGAGAATCGATGAGCAGTTCTTC.